These 3 T cell receptor beta chains were all obtained from the same sample, sequenced in a study of shared clonotypes between healthy human individuals. Only in-frame clones appear in the TCRdb table, and some are missing; sequencing was by immunoSEQ multiplex PCR. The sample lists roughly 2,500,000 clones; 90% to 95% were seen once. Sequenced sample: naive CD4+ T cells from PBMCs. Subset noted: CD45RA+ positively selected. The receptors derive from a man between 18 and 29 years old in good health. Some clones in this sample may be carry-over from other donors' samples.

The chain couples TRBV7-2 to TRBJ1-1; possible D gene TRBD1, 6 bases. The CDR3 totals 15 residues. Germline CDR1 reads SGHTA; CDR2 reads FQGNSA. V lost 1 base and J 6 bases, leaving 15 bases between the germline ends. CDR3: CASSLVGGFGAEAFF. CDR3 bases: TGTGCCAGCAGCTTAGTAGGGGGGTTTGGCGCTGAAGCTTTCTTT.

The CDR3 here is CASSLGQGAAGELFF. As DNA, the CDR3 is TGTGCCAGCAGTCTGGGACAGGGGGCGGCCGGGGAGCTGTTTTTT. V and J are TRBV2 and TRBJ2-2, with 12 positions matching TRBD1. Germline lookup yields CDR1 SNHLY and CDR2 FYNNEI. Unmatched junction bases numbered 4, after V lost 5 bases and J lost 6 bases. This CDR3 is 15 amino acids long.

The J gene is TRBJ1-5, the V gene TRBV28; D not certain. Germline V gene sequence: CDR1 MDHEN, CDR2 SYDVKM. The length of the CDR3 is 14 residues. Trimming took off 8 bases at V and 5 bases at J, with 16 bases between the two ends. CDR3 nucleotide sequence: TGTGCCAGCTCCCGGTCTCACGGAGATCAGCCCCAGCATTTT. Amino acid sequence: CASSRSHGDQPQHF.